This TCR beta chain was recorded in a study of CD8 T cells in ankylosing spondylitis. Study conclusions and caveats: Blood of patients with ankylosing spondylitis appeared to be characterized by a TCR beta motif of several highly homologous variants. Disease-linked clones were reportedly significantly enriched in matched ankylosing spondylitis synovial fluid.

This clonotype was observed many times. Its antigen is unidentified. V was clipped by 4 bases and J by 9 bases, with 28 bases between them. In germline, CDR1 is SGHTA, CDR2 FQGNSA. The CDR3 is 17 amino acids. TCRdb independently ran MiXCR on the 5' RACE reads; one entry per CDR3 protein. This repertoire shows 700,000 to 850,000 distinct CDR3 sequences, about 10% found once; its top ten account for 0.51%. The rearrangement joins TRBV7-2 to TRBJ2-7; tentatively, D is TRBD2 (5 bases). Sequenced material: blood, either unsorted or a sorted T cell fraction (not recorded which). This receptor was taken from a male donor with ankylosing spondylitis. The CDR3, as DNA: TGTGCCAGCAGCTCCCTTAAATACACGGGGAAGGGAATTTTGCAGTACTTC. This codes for CASSSLKYTGKGILQYF.